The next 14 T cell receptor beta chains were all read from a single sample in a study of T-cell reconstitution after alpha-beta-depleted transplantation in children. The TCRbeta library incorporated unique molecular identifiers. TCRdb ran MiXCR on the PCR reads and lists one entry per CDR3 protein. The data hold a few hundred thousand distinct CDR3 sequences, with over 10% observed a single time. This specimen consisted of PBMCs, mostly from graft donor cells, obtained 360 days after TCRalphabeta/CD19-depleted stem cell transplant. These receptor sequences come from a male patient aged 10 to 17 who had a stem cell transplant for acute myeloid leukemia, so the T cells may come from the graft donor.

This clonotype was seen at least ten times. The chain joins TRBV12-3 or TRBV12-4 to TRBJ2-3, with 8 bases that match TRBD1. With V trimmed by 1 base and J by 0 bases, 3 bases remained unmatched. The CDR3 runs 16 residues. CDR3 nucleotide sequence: TGTGCCAGCAGTTTAGTTGGGACAGGAAGCACAGATACGCAGTATTTT. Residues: CASSLVGTGSTDTQYF.

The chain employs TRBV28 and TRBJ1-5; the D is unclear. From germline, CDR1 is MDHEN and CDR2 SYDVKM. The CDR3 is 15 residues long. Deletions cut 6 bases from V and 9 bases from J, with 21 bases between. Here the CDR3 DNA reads TGTGCCAGCAGCTTCGAGGCCGGTTTACGCCTGCCCCAGCATTTT. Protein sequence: CASSFEAGLRLPQHF.

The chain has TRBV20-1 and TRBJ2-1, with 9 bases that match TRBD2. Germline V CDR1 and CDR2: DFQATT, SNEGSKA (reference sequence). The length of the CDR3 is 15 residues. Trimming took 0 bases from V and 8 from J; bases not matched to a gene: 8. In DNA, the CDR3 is TGCAGTGCTAGAGAGGGGGAGACTAGCGGCCATGAGCAGTTCTTC. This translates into CSAREGETSGHEQFF.

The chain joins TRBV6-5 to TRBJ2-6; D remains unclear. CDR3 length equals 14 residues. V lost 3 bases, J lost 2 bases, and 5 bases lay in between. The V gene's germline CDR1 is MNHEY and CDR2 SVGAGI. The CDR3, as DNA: TGTGCCAGCAGTTATGGGGCTGGGGCCAACGTCCTGACTTTC. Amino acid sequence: CASSYGAGANVLTF.

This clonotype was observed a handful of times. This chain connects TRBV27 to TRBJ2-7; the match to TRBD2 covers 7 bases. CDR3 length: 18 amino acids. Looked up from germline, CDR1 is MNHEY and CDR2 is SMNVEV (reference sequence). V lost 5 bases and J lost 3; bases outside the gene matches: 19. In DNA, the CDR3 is TGTGCCAGCAGTCCAATTTGGACCAGCGGGACTCACTTCTACGAGCAGTACTTC. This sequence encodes CASSPIWTSGTHFYEQYF.

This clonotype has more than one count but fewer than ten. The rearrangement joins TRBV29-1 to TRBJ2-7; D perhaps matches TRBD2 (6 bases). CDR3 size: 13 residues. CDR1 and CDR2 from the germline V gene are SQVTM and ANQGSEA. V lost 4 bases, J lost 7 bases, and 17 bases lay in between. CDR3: CSVGLGTMCEQYF. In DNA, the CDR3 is TGCAGCGTTGGACTAGGCACGATGTGTGAGCAGTACTTC.

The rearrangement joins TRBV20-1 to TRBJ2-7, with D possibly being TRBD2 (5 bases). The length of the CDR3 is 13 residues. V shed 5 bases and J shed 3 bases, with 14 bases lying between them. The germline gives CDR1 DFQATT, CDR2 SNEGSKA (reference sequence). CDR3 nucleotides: TGCAGTGCTCAGCGGTTAACAGACTACGAGCAGTACTTC. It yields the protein CSAQRLTDYEQYF.

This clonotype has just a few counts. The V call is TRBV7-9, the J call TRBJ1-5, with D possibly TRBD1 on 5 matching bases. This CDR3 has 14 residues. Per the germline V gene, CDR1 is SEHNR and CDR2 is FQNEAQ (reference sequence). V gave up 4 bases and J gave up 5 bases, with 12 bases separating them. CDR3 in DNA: TGTGCCAGCAGCTCCGAACAGGTTTATCAGCCCCAGCATTTT. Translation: CASSSEQVYQPQHF.

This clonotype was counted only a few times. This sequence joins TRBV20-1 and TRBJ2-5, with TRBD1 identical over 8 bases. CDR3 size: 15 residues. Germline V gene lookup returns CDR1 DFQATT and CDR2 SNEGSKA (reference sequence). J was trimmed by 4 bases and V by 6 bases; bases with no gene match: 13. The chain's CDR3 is CSAEVTGEWGETQYF. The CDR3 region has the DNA TGCAGTGCAGAAGTGACAGGGGAGTGGGGAGAGACCCAGTACTTC.

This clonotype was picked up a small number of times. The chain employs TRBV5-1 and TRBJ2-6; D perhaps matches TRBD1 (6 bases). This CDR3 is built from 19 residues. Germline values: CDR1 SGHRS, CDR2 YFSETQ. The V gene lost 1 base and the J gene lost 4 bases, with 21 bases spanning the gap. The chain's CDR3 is CASSLHQGTFGEGANVLTF. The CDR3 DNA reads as TGCGCCAGCAGCTTGCATCAGGGGACCTTCGGGGAGGGGGCCAACGTCCTGACTTTC.

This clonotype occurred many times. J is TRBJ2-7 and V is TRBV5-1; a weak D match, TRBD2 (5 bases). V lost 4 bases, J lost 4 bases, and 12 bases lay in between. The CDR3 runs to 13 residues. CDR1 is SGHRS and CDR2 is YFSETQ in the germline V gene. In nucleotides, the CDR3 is TGCGCCAGCAGCCCGGACGGGAAATACGAGCAGTACGTC. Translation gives CASSPDGKYEQYV.

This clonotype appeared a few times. CDR3 sequence (DNA): TGCAGTGCAAGACGGACAGGCCGGGGAGTAGAAGAGGGCGAGCAGTACTTC. This translates into CSARRTGRGVEEGEQYF. This rearrangement joins TRBV20-1 to TRBJ2-7, with 7 nucleotides matching TRBD1. V was clipped by 6 bases and J by 6 bases; unmatched bases: 23. Germline-derived CDR1 and CDR2 are DFQATT and SNEGSKA (reference sequence). The CDR3 sequence is 17 residues long.

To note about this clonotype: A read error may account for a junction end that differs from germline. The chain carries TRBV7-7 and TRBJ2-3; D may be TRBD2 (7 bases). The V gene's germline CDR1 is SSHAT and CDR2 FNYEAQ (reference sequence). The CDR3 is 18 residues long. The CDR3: CASSLGGGSSVWSDTQYF. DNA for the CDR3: TGTGCTAGCAGCTTAGGGGGAGGGAGTTCAGTTTGGTCAGATACGCAGTATTTT.

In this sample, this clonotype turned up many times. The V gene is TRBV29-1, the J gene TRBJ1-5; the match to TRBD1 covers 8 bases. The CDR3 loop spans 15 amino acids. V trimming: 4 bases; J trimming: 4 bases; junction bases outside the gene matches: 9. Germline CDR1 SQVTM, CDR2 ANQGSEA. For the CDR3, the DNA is TGCAGCGTTGTAGGACGAGACAGGGGTAATCAGCCCCAGCATTTT. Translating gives CSVVGRDRGNQPQHF.